These T cell receptor beta chains were read from a single sample in a study of blood T cell repertoires in COVID-19. Sequenced by immunoSEQ multiplex PCR; TCRdb stores in-frame clones only, minus some. The table has some 380,000 clones, more than 75% seen once. Material for sequencing was PBMCs or T cells enriched from blood (not recorded which). The receptors stem from a man younger than 45 who had recovered from COVID-19. Each CDR3 is given without its conserved first and last residue. Each record gives: V gene, clone size, J gene, CDR3 protein. Only some rows state a clone size, as once, few, many or a class for expanded clones.

V: TRBV9; size: once; J: TRBJ1-2; CDR3: ASSREGAGGYT
V: TRBV3-1/TRBV3-2; size: NA; J: TRBJ2-2; CDR3: ASSPLAGNTGELF
V: TRBV19; size: NA; J: TRBJ2-1; CDR3: ATTIMGGSYNEQF
V: TRBV19; size: NA; J: TRBJ1-1; CDR3: ASSITGPNTEAF
V: TRBV2; size: NA; J: TRBJ2-2; CDR3: ASSVLGGGGVTGELF
V: TRBV7-2; size: NA; J: TRBJ1-2; CDR3: ASSPPAGDENNYGYT
V: TRBV6-2/TRBV6-3; size: NA; J: TRBJ2-5; CDR3: ASSPIGTGQETQY
V: TRBV7-9; size: NA; J: TRBJ1-3; CDR3: ASSFAVSGNTIY
V: TRBV6-1; size: NA; J: TRBJ1-3; CDR3: ASSETWGNTIY
V: TRBV11-2; size: NA; J: TRBJ2-3; CDR3: ASSSDERGFSSTDTQY
V: TRBV7-9; size: NA; J: TRBJ1-4; CDR3: ASSLLNEKLF
V: TRBV19; size: NA; J: TRBJ2-1; CDR3: ASKPGDRRNEQF
V: TRBV7-2; size: NA; J: TRBJ1-5; CDR3: ASSLAKNQPQH
V: TRBV5-1; size: NA; J: TRBJ2-7; CDR3: ASSPTPTVTYEQY
V: TRBV10-1; size: NA; J: TRBJ1-1; CDR3: ASSKLPRSEAF
V: TRBV29-1; size: NA; J: TRBJ1-1; CDR3: SVEGGIREAF